These 29 T cell receptor beta chains came from one sample sequenced in a study of regulatory T cells in long-lasting Graves disease. Assembly of TCR beta libraries relied on iRepertoire HTBI primers together with Arm-PCR of CDR3 regions. TCRdb independently ran MiXCR on the multiplex PCR reads; one entry per CDR3 protein. The repertoire includes 500,000 or so distinct CDR3 sequences, about 14% of them detected once, and approximately 15% sits in the top ten. Documented time point: newly diagnosed GD, antithyroid drugs for less than 3 months. The TCR library used RNA extracted from PBMCs. These data are also associated with another study on T cells in Graves' hyperthyroidism and ophthalmopathy.

The specimen comprised peripheral blood mononuclear cells (PBMCs), sampled at new diagnosis, from a patient treated with antithyroid drugs. The source of these receptors is a woman aged 50 to 65 with Graves disease.

The chain links TRBV30 to TRBJ1-1; 9 bases are a match to TRBD1. Trimming removed 2 bases from V and 4 bases from J; junction bases left unmatched: 14. This CDR3 has 17 amino acids. Germline V gene sequence: CDR1 GTSNPN, CDR2 SVGIG (reference sequence). This CDR3 reads CAWSPDPGTGHGTEAFF. The CDR3 DNA reads as TGTGCCTGGAGTCCTGACCCGGGGACAGGGCATGGCACTGAAGCTTTCTTT.

This clonotype has ten or more counts. This chain uses TRBV28 with TRBJ1-4, with D possibly being TRBD1 (6 bases). The CDR3 covers 15 residues. The ends were cut back, 1 base at V and 7 bases at J, with 13 bases in the middle. Germline lookup yields CDR1 MDHEN and CDR2 SYDVKM. CDR3 protein: CASSLSGGQFEKLFF. The CDR3 DNA reads as TGTGCCAGCAGTTTATCCGGGGGGCAGTTTGAAAAACTGTTTTTT.

This clonotype was counted many times. The V gene is TRBV9, the J gene TRBJ2-1, with a possible D match to TRBD2 (5 bases). Germline V gene lookup returns CDR1 SGDLS and CDR2 YYNGEE. The CDR3 sequence is 16 residues long. Trimming removed 0 bases from V and 2 bases from J, with 12 bases in between. The CDR3 DNA follows: TGTGCCAGCAGCGTAGTGATGCGGGCGACCTACAATGAGCAGTTCTTC. This gives the protein CASSVVMRATYNEQFF.

This clonotype appeared a few times. The chain links TRBV2 to TRBJ2-3, with 11 bases fitting TRBD2. The CDR3 runs 15 residues. V shed 8 bases, J shed 0 bases, and the junction held 4 bases outside the gene matches. Germline V gene data show CDR1 as SNHLY and CDR2 as FYNNEI. DNA of the CDR3: TGTGCCAGCCATAGCGGGAGGGCCAGCACAGATACGCAGTATTTT. It translates to CASHSGRASTDTQYF.

This clonotype came up many times. CDR3 DNA sequence: TGTGCCAGCAGCTCCGGACAGGAGGGGAATGAAAAACTGTTTTTT. Encoded protein: CASSSGQEGNEKLFF. V usage is TRBV5-4 and J usage is TRBJ1-4; 7 positions match TRBD1. This CDR3 is 15 amino acids long. Germline CDR1 reads SGHNT; CDR2 reads YYREEE (reference sequence). V was clipped by 3 bases and J by 5 bases; unmatched bases: 7. Full variable domain (rest looked up from reference TRBV5-4 and TRBJ1-4): ETGVTQSPTHLIKTRGQQVTLRCSSQSGHNTVSWYQQALGQGPQFIFQYYREEENGRGNFPPRFSGLQFPNYSSELNVNALELDDSALYLCASSSGQEGNEKLFFGSGTQLSVL.

The V and J genes are TRBV3-1 and TRBJ2-1, with 9 bases lining up with TRBD2. This CDR3 has 15 residues. V was pared by 4 bases and J by 5 bases, with 6 bases of the junction left unmatched. Germline loops: CDR1 LGHDT, CDR2 YNNKEL (reference sequence). This chain's CDR3 is CASSLAGEVNNEQFF. CDR3 nucleotide sequence: TGTGCCAGCAGCCTAGCGGGGGAAGTCAACAATGAGCAGTTCTTC.

The chain uses TRBV10-3 and TRBJ2-2, with 11 bases lining up with TRBD2. CDR1 is ENHRY, CDR2 SYGVKD, per germline. V shed 6 bases and J 6 bases; nucleotides not matched to a gene: 9. The CDR3 totals 16 residues. CDR3 DNA sequence: TGTGCCATCAGAGCGTGGCTAGCGGGAGGCGCCGGGGAGCTGTTTTTT. Amino acid sequence: CAIRAWLAGGAGELFF.

This clonotype was picked up many times. CDR3 bases: TGTGCCAGCAGCTTGCTACTAGCGGGAACCACAGATACGCAGTATTTT. Its protein is CASSLLLAGTTDTQYF. The rearrangement joins TRBV5-4 to TRBJ2-3; 10 bases line up with TRBD2. J was trimmed by 2 bases and V by 1 base; bases with no gene match: 4. The CDR3 is made up of 16 amino acids. CDR1 and CDR2 from the germline V gene are SGHNT and YYREEE (reference sequence).

This clonotype was recorded at least ten times. The chain has TRBV5-1 and TRBJ2-7; D is uncertain. The V end lost 4 bases, the J end lost 2 bases, and 13 bases lay between the germline ends. The CDR3 runs to 14 residues. Germline CDR1 and CDR2: SGHRS and YFSETQ. The CDR3 here is CASSKNSLTYEQYF. The CDR3 DNA reads as TGCGCCAGCAGCAAAAACAGTCTAACCTACGAGCAGTACTTC.

The sample holds a few counts of this clonotype. The V call is TRBV10-3, the J call TRBJ2-3, with a possible D match to TRBD2 (7 bases). V lost 8 bases and J 8 bases, leaving 26 bases between the germline ends. CDR1 ENHRY and CDR2 SYGVKD come from the germline V gene. The CDR3 has 16 amino acids. CDR3 DNA sequence: TGTGCCATCGGAAGGGGGGGGGGAGCCCTTGAAGCTACGCAGTATTTT. Translating it yields CAIGRGGGALEATQYF.

Comment on this clonotype: This may arise from a read error, as a much more abundant clone is one base away. The gene calls are TRBV7-9 and TRBJ2-7, with 7 bases lining up with TRBD2. The junction had 10 bases not matched to a gene; V was cut back by 1 base and J by 7 bases. CDR1 and CDR2 (germline): SEHNR, FQNEAQ (reference sequence). This CDR3 spans 15 amino acids. The CDR3 reads CASSLGGGSSNEQYF. CDR3 sequence (DNA): TGTGCCAGCAGCTTAGGTGGCGGGAGCTCCAATGAGCAGTACTTC.

This clonotype occurred many times. The rearrangement links TRBV4-1 to TRBJ1-1; unclear D gene. This CDR3 has 16 amino acids. Germline values: CDR1 MGHRA, CDR2 YSYEKL. V lost 5 bases and J 0 bases, leaving 16 bases between the germline ends. CDR3 coding DNA: TGCGCCAGCAGCTCGTCGGTCCTGGGCATGAACACTGAAGCTTTCTTT. This encodes CASSSSVLGMNTEAFF.

This clonotype was detected ten times or more. The V and J genes are TRBV5-1 and TRBJ1-2; D not resolved. The CDR3 sequence is 12 residues long. V shed 0 bases and J shed 6 bases, with 6 bases lying between them. Germline loops: CDR1 SGHRS, CDR2 YFSETQ. The CDR3 DNA reads as TGCGCCAGCAGCTTGGCAAGGGATGGCTACACCTTC. Translating it yields CASSLARDGYTF.

This clonotype was seen ten or more times. The V gene is TRBV5-1, the J gene TRBJ1-1; a weak D match, TRBD1 (5 bases). The CDR3 covers 13 residues. In germline, CDR1 is SGHRS, CDR2 YFSETQ. Trimming took 5 bases from V and 4 from J, leaving 12 bases between them. The CDR3 nucleotides read TGCGCCAGCAGTCCAGACAGCGGCACTGAAGCTTTCTTT. This translates into CASSPDSGTEAFF.

This clonotype was seen repeatedly, ten times or more. The V and J genes are TRBV7-2 and TRBJ2-2, with no clear D. V was cut by 0 bases and J by 7 bases, with 15 bases left in between. Germline V CDR1 and CDR2: SGHTA, FQGNSA. The CDR3 consists of 16 residues. CDR3 loop: CASSLAQVAGGGELFF. For the CDR3, the DNA is TGTGCCAGCAGCTTAGCGCAGGTAGCAGGTGGCGGGGAGCTGTTTTTT.

This clonotype was observed a few times. V gene TRBV7-9 combines with J gene TRBJ1-4; D is unclear. V shed 0 bases and J shed 7 bases, with 15 bases lying between them. CDR3 length: 16 amino acids. Germline CDR1 and CDR2: SEHNR and FQNEAQ (reference sequence). The CDR3 nucleotides are TGTGCCAGCAGCTTAGCGCTGGGGTTAGGTGGTGAAAAACTGTTTTTT. This codes for CASSLALGLGGEKLFF.

Concerning this clonotype itself: An end of the junction does not agree with germline; a read error may underlie this. This rearrangement joins TRBV11-2 to TRBJ2-1, with TRBD2 matching 8 bases. The CDR3 length is 16 residues. Germline-derived CDR1 and CDR2 are SGHAT and FQNNGV. The CDR3 is CASSLNSGTLYNGQFF. CDR3 DNA sequence: TGTGCCAGCAGCTTAAATAGCGGGACTCTCTACAATGGGCAGTTCTTC.

As concerns this clonotype: A read error may be the cause here, since a much bigger clone is one base away. CDR3 bases: TGTGCCAGCAGCTCCCCAACCCGGGACACCATATATTTT. Protein sequence: CASSSPTRDTIYF. The chain combines TRBV11-1 with TRBJ1-3; no definite D call. Germline V gene lookup returns CDR1 SGHAT and CDR2 FQDESV (reference sequence). This CDR3 contains 13 residues. The V end was cut by 4 bases, the J end by 8 bases, with 12 bases between. The entire variable domain, with the rest obtained from reference TRBV11-1 and TRBJ1-3, is as follows: EAEVAQSPRYKITEKSQAVAFWCDPISGHATLYWYRQILGQGPELLVQFQDESVVDDSQLPKDRFSAERLKGVDSTLKIQPAELGDSAMYLCASSSPTRDTIYFGEGSWLTVV.

This clonotype came up a few times. This sequence joins TRBV7-9 and TRBJ2-1; 7 bases fit TRBD2. This CDR3 is built from 14 residues. Germline V gives CDR1 SEHNR, CDR2 FQNEAQ (reference sequence). After removal of 2 bases from V and 8 bases from J, the junction contained 6 bases not matched to a gene. The DNA for the CDR3 is TGTGCCAGCAGCTTATCCCCAACTAGCGATGAGCAGTTCTTC. It encodes CASSLSPTSDEQFF.

This clonotype was observed many times. This chain links TRBV7-2 with TRBJ2-1, with D tentatively TRBD2 (6 bases). Germline CDR1 is SGHTA and CDR2 is FQGNSA. V dropped 2 bases and J dropped 8 bases, with 19 bases sitting between them. There are 16 residues in the CDR3. CDR3 nucleotides: TGTGCCAGCAGCTTATGGAGGGACCAAACGGGCGATGAGCAGTTCTTC. Encoded protein: CASSLWRDQTGDEQFF.

V is TRBV20-1 and J is TRBJ2-2, with 10 bases identical to TRBD2. This CDR3 is built from 16 residues. The germline V gene has CDR1 DFQATT and CDR2 SNEGSKA (reference sequence). Unmatched junction bases numbered 9, after V lost 6 bases and J lost 2 bases. The CDR3 loop is CSATDSGRVNTGELFF. Written as DNA, the CDR3 is TGCAGTGCCACAGACAGCGGGAGGGTTAACACCGGGGAGCTGTTTTTT.

This clonotype was seen repeatedly, ten times or more. The CDR3 here is CASSWGLAGSNEQFF. The CDR3 DNA follows: TGTGCCAGCAGCTGGGGACTAGCGGGATCCAATGAGCAGTTCTTC. The chain has TRBV11-2 and TRBJ2-1; the match to TRBD2 covers 13 bases. CDR1 is SGHAT and CDR2 is FQNNGV in the germline V gene. The CDR3 is 15 residues long. The V segment lost 4 bases and the J segment 6 bases; nucleotides outside the gene matches: 3. The variable domain in full, completed from reference TRBV11-2 and TRBJ2-1, reads EAGVAQSPRYKIIEKRQSVAFWCNPISGHATLYWYQQILGQGPKLLIQFQNNGVVDDSQLPKDRFSAERLKGVDSTLKIQPAKLEDSAVYLCASSWGLAGSNEQFFGPGTRLTVL.

Many counts were recorded for this clonotype. The V gene is TRBV7-2, the J gene TRBJ2-7; 8 bases map to TRBD1. With V trimmed by 2 bases and J by 5 bases, 14 bases remained unmatched. The CDR3 extends over 17 amino acids. Per the germline V gene, CDR1 is SGHTA and CDR2 is FQGNSA. CDR3 sequence: CASSLRDGQGRAHEQYF. The CDR3 DNA reads as TGTGCCAGCAGCTTAAGGGATGGACAGGGAAGAGCCCACGAGCAGTACTTC. Looking up the rest from reference TRBV7-2 and TRBJ2-7 gives the full variable domain: GAGVSQSPSNKVTEKGKDVELRCDPISGHTALYWYRQSLGQGLEFLIYFQGNSAPDKSGLPSDRFSAERTGGSVSTLTIQRTQQEDSAVYLCASSLRDGQGRAHEQYFGPGTRLTVT.

The CDR3 here is CASSLYGGLAGVDTQYF. The CDR3 coding sequence is TGTGCCAGCAGTTTATATGGGGGACTAGCGGGAGTAGATACGCAGTATTTT. The chain uses TRBV28 and TRBJ2-3; 14 nucleotides line up with TRBD2. The V gene end was trimmed by 1 base and the J gene end by 5 bases; junction bases not matched to a gene: 5. Per germline, CDR1 MDHEN and CDR2 SYDVKM. This CDR3 is 17 amino acids long.

The chain employs TRBV7-9 and TRBJ1-5; TRBD1 matches at 7 bases. This CDR3 is 13 amino acids long. Germline V lookup: CDR1 SEHNR, CDR2 FQNEAQ (reference sequence). V lost 5 bases to trimming and J lost 6 bases; unmatched junction nucleotides: 4. CDR3 sequence reads: CASSTGEGQPQHF. The CDR3 nucleotides read TGTGCCAGCAGCACAGGGGAGGGTCAGCCCCAGCATTTT.

The chain is built from TRBV6-7 and TRBJ2-4, with 12 bases lining up with TRBD2. TRBV6-7 is treated as an ORF (open reading frame) with a function not yet certain. Trimming at V came to 8 bases and at J to 0 bases, leaving 8 bases not matched to a gene. The CDR3 extends over 17 amino acids. The CDR3 region is CASSMLAGGLAKNIQYF. The CDR3 nucleotides read TGTGCCAGCTCGATGCTAGCGGGAGGGCTAGCCAAAAACATTCAGTACTTC.

This clonotype was counted only a few times. The chain employs TRBV20-1 and TRBJ2-1, with 9 bases lining up with TRBD2. This CDR3 has 16 residues. The junction had 10 bases not matched to a gene; V was cut back by 0 bases and J by 7 bases. Germline CDR1 is DFQATT and CDR2 is SNEGSKA (reference sequence). CDR3 sequence reads: CSARDWSGRNPNEQFF. The CDR3 region has the DNA TGCAGTGCTAGAGATTGGAGCGGGAGGAACCCAAATGAGCAGTTCTTC.

In its sample, this clonotype was seen many times. The gene calls are TRBV10-1 and TRBJ2-5; weak D call: TRBD2 (6 bases). CDR3 size: 13 residues. Germline V gene sequence: CDR1 WNHNN, CDR2 SYGVQD (reference sequence). Trimming cost V 4 bases and J 4 bases, with 10 bases left between them. The CDR3 is CASSVRGGETQYF. CDR3 nucleotides: TGCGCCAGCAGTGTCCGGGGAGGAGAGACCCAGTACTTC.

The sample holds many counts of this clonotype. The chain employs TRBV20-1 and TRBJ1-1, with D maybe TRBD1 (5 bases). CDR1 is DFQATT and CDR2 is SNEGSKA in the germline V gene (reference sequence). Trimming took 3 bases from V and 1 from J, leaving 12 bases between them. The CDR3 loop spans 14 amino acids. The CDR3 spells CSARRITGNTEAFF. CDR3 DNA: TGCAGTGCTAGGAGAATAACAGGGAACACTGAAGCTTTCTTT.